The subject of this entry is one T cell receptor (gamma chain). Its antigen target is currently unknown. A far larger clone differs by one base, so this is likely a read error. This entry belongs to a study of gammadelta T cells in human blood (TCRdb year 2020). Libraries were made using RT-PCR. Sequencing took place on an Illumina MiSeq. Via CATT, TCRdb reprocessed the public reads, and rows with identical DNA were then joined. The sample table holds about 900 gamma-chain clones, of which 7% to 9% were seen once. The top ten constitute 8.5% to 10% of the sample. The investigation overall reported the following: According to the study, polyclonal expansion of innate gamma-delta T cells immediately after birth appeared to be driven by microbial exposure.

The germline V gene encodes CDR1 GITISATS and CDR2 ISYDGTV (reference sequence). The CDR3, cysteine through phenylalanine, is 12 amino acids long. Only CDR3 DNA is held: 36 bases, read in frame from base 1. From V the trimming removes 0 bases and from J it removes 7 bases, while the gene matches leave 3 bases of the junction unaccounted for. The receptor was isolated from a human donor. The V and J genes are TRGV9 and TRGJ1 or TRGJ2. Here the J gene was assigned by germline matching of the DNA, as TCRdb has none. The material sequenced was non-Vgamma9Vdelta2 gamma-delta T cells from infant blood. The CDR3 region has the sequence CALWEVYYKKLF. The nucleotide sequence reads TGTGCCTTGTGGGAGGTGTACTATAAGAAACTCTTT.